This is a list of T cell receptor beta chains from one sample in a study of CD8+ T cells in alopecia areata. Clones were sequenced by immunoSEQ multiplex PCR, and TCRdb holds only the in-frame ones, with some missing. The sample shows around 300,000 clones, over 45% of them seen only once. The sample here was CD4+ T cells sorted from blood, taken around week 54, from a patient treated with tofacitinib. These receptors all come from a human donor with alopecia areata. Each CDR3 is given with its conserved first and last residue. D genes are given only for firm matches. Clone size is stated in some rows and not others, as once, few, many or a class when expanded.

D gene	V gene	clone size	J gene	CDR3 protein	CDR3 DNA
-	TRBV7-8	-	TRBJ1-5	CASSLQGNQPQHF	TGTGCCAGCAGCTTACAGGGCAATCAGCCCCAGCATTTT
-	TRBV5-6	-	TRBJ2-5	CASSPYRRQRTSSATQYF	TGTGCCAGCAGCCCATATCGGCGACAGAGAACAAGTTCTGCGACCCAGTACTTC
-	TRBV6-5	-	TRBJ2-2	CASSYSSKELFF	TGTGCCAGCAGTTACTCCTCGAAGGAGCTGTTTTTT
-	TRBV5-4	once	TRBJ2-5	CASRESEYQETQYF	TGTGCCAGCAGGGAGAGCGAGTACCAAGAGACCCAGTACTTC
-	TRBV25-1	-	TRBJ1-2	CATRDYYGYTF	TGTGCCACCCGTGATTACTATGGCTACACCTTC
-	TRBV27	-	TRBJ2-3	CASSLREDRDTQYF	TGTGCCAGCAGTTTAAGAGAAGACAGGGATACGCAGTATTTT
-	TRBV4-3	-	TRBJ1-1	CASSQSILNTEAFF	TGCGCCAGCAGCCAGTCCATTTTGAACACTGAAGCTTTCTTT
TRBD1	TRBV30	few	TRBJ1-5	CAWSAGGNQPQHF	TGTGCCTGGAGTGCAGGGGGGAATCAGCCCCAGCATTTT
-	TRBV29-1	-	TRBJ2-3	CSVEDGRDPDTQYF	TGCAGCGTTGAAGATGGGCGGGATCCAGATACGCAGTATTTT
-	TRBV25-1	-	TRBJ1-4	CASSEVGQWGKLFF	TGTGCCAGCAGTGAAGTCGGGCAATGGGGAAAACTGTTTTTT
TRBD1	TRBV11-2	many	TRBJ1-4	CASSTDRGHEKLFF	TGTGCCAGCAGCACTGACAGGGGTCATGAAAAACTGTTTTTT
TRBD1	TRBV7-9	-	TRBJ2-5	CASSLVPHRDRQETQYF	TGTGCCAGCAGCTTAGTCCCACACCGGGACAGGCAAGAGACCCAGTACTTC
TRBD1	TRBV10-3	few	TRBJ1-6	CAITARQGSDSPLHF	TGTGCCATCACTGCGAGACAGGGGAGCGATTCACCCCTCCACTTT
TRBD1	TRBV9	once	TRBJ1-6	CASSETGRYSPLHF	TGTGCCAGCAGCGAGACAGGGAGGTATTCACCCCTCCACTTT
-	TRBV25-1	-	TRBJ2-2	CASKFTMRTGELFF	TGTGCCAGCAAATTCACGATGAGGACCGGGGAGCTGTTTTTT
-	TRBV29-1	once	TRBJ2-7	CSVDKLSGAYEQYF	TGCAGCGTTGACAAGCTTTCTGGGGCTTACGAGCAGTACTTC
-	TRBV25-1	once	TRBJ2-1	CASSEYSSYNEQFF	TGTGCCAGCAGTGAATACAGTTCCTACAATGAGCAGTTCTTC
-	TRBV29-1	-	TRBJ1-1	CSVVWQPNTEAFF	TGCAGCGTTGTTTGGCAGCCGAACACTGAAGCTTTCTTT